Below, one T cell receptor (beta chain) is given with its context. Its antigen is currently unknown. Per the germline V gene, CDR1 is SGHTS and CDR2 is YDEGEE. CDR3 length equals 16 residues. With 4 bases removed from V and 1 base from J, the gap between germline ends came to 16 bases. On cycle 4 day 1 and cycle 7 day 1, as well as at baseline, blood was sampled. The sample is drawn from a study of OX40 agonist ivuxolimab in advanced cancers. Study as a whole: The eligibility criteria allowed prior anti-PD-1, anti-PD-L1 or anti-CTLA-4 therapy, and 40% had some. Overall study findings and caveats: The study found among the lowest clonal expansion in partial responders at 0.1-3.0 mg/kg.

Method: immunoSEQ multiplex PCR; TCRdb's copy keeps in-frame clones and lacks some. The sample has 60,000 to 90,000 clones; around 80% are singletons. The sample consisted of CD4+ or CD8+ T cells sorted from blood, taken in a trial of the OX40 agonist ivuxolimab. This sequence joins TRBV5-8 and TRBJ2-3, with D perhaps assigned TRBD1 or TRBD2 (5 bases each). This clonotype was obtained from an adult with an advanced solid tumor such as melanoma, head and neck, liver or kidney cancer. CDR3 loop: CASSPGRGDGTDTQYF. The CDR3 DNA follows: TGTGCCAGCAGCCCCGGAAGAGGGGACGGCACAGATACGCAGTATTTT.